Listed below are T cell receptor beta chains from one sample, sequenced in a study of cytomegalovirus exposure and HLA in healthy donors. The protocol was immunoSEQ multiplex PCR, while the TCRdb copy is restricted to in-frame clones and leaves out a portion. The sample holds 110,000 to 150,000 clones; 75% to 80% are singletons and the top ten take 1.7%. Material for sequencing was PBMCs. The source of these receptors is a woman between 25 and 40 years old in good health and CMV-seronegative. Each CDR3 is given with its conserved first and last residue. Each record gives: D gene, V gene, clone size, J gene, CDR3 protein, CDR3 DNA. D genes are given only for firm matches. Clone size is given for some rows only: seen once, a few or many times, or a class if the clone is expanded.

d_call: -; v_call: TRBV4-2; clone_size: -; j_call: TRBJ1-5; cdr3_aa: CASSQDSGVGPQHF; cdr3_nt: TGTGCCAGCAGCCAAGATTCGGGGGTTGGGCCCCAGCATTTT
d_call: -; v_call: TRBV5-1; clone_size: -; j_call: TRBJ2-7; cdr3_aa: CASSGTGFSEQYF; cdr3_nt: TGCGCCAGCAGCGGTACAGGGTTTTCCGAGCAGTACTTC
d_call: -; v_call: TRBV29-1; clone_size: -; j_call: TRBJ2-1; cdr3_aa: CSVEHYNEQFF; cdr3_nt: TGCAGCGTGGAGCATTACAATGAGCAGTTCTTC
d_call: -; v_call: TRBV28; clone_size: -; j_call: TRBJ1-1; cdr3_aa: CASSLFPREAFF; cdr3_nt: TGTGCCAGCAGTTTATTCCCTCGTGAAGCTTTCTTT
d_call: -; v_call: TRBV19; clone_size: -; j_call: TRBJ1-1; cdr3_aa: CASNRGTEAFF; cdr3_nt: TGTGCCAGTAATCGGGGCACTGAAGCTTTCTTT
d_call: -; v_call: TRBV5-4; clone_size: -; j_call: TRBJ1-6; cdr3_aa: CASSLGGVSPLHF; cdr3_nt: TGTGCCAGCAGCTTGGGGGGGGTCTCACCCCTCCACTTT
d_call: TRBD1; v_call: TRBV7-2; clone_size: -; j_call: TRBJ1-1; cdr3_aa: CASSSQAGGNTEAFF; cdr3_nt: TGTGCCAGCAGCTCCCAGGCAGGGGGGAACACTGAAGCTTTCTTT
d_call: -; v_call: TRBV6-1; clone_size: -; j_call: TRBJ2-7; cdr3_aa: CASIQQRSSYEQYF; cdr3_nt: TGTGCCAGCATACAGCAGAGAAGCTCCTACGAGCAGTACTTC
d_call: -; v_call: TRBV7-3; clone_size: -; j_call: TRBJ2-6; cdr3_aa: CASSPPPLGTGANVLTF; cdr3_nt: TGTGCCAGCAGCCCCCCCCCTCTCGGGACAGGGGCCAACGTCCTGACTTTC
d_call: -; v_call: TRBV9; clone_size: -; j_call: TRBJ2-7; cdr3_aa: CASSVEGGRSYEQYF; cdr3_nt: TGTGCCAGCAGCGTAGAAGGCGGTCGGTCCTACGAGCAGTACTTC
d_call: TRBD1; v_call: TRBV7-2; clone_size: -; j_call: TRBJ1-2; cdr3_aa: CASSPRQGQLLYGYTF; cdr3_nt: TGTGCCAGCAGCCCCAGACAGGGCCAGCTCCTCTATGGCTACACCTTC
d_call: -; v_call: TRBV15; clone_size: -; j_call: TRBJ1-6; cdr3_aa: CATSRTWVSGRESNSPLHF; cdr3_nt: TGTGCCACCAGCAGGACGTGGGTCAGTGGACGGGAATCCAATTCACCCCTCCACTTT
d_call: -; v_call: TRBV5-1; clone_size: -; j_call: TRBJ1-6; cdr3_aa: CTSSSDQGLGTSPLHF; cdr3_nt: TGCACCAGCAGCTCCGATCAGGGACTGGGCACGTCACCCCTCCACTTT
d_call: TRBD1; v_call: TRBV30; clone_size: -; j_call: TRBJ2-7; cdr3_aa: CAWTPGQGITSYEQYF; cdr3_nt: TGTGCCTGGACCCCCGGACAGGGCATCACCTCCTACGAGCAGTACTTC
d_call: -; v_call: TRBV27; clone_size: -; j_call: TRBJ1-5; cdr3_aa: CASSPDSRGNQPQHF; cdr3_nt: TGTGCCAGCAGTCCGGACAGCCGAGGGAATCAGCCCCAGCATTTT
d_call: -; v_call: TRBV6-5; clone_size: -; j_call: TRBJ1-1; cdr3_aa: CASSRGGWQNTEAFF; cdr3_nt: TGTGCCAGCAGTAGAGGGGGTTGGCAGAACACTGAAGCTTTCTTT
d_call: TRBD1; v_call: TRBV10-3; clone_size: -; j_call: TRBJ1-3; cdr3_aa: CAMKGASGNTIYF; cdr3_nt: TGTGCCATGAAGGGGGCATCTGGAAACACCATATATTTT
d_call: -; v_call: TRBV9; clone_size: -; j_call: TRBJ2-7; cdr3_aa: CASSVGTTPYEQYF; cdr3_nt: TGTGCCAGCAGCGTAGGGACTACCCCCTACGAGCAGTACTTC
d_call: -; v_call: TRBV19; clone_size: few; j_call: TRBJ1-1; cdr3_aa: CASQRWERNTEAFF; cdr3_nt: TGTGCCAGTCAACGGTGGGAGAGGAACACTGAAGCTTTCTTT
d_call: -; v_call: TRBV5-1; clone_size: -; j_call: TRBJ2-3; cdr3_aa: CASSSAGTDTQYF; cdr3_nt: TGCGCCAGCAGTTCAGCGGGCACAGATACGCAGTATTTT
d_call: -; v_call: TRBV2; clone_size: -; j_call: TRBJ1-2; cdr3_aa: CASSEGQRWGYTF; cdr3_nt: TGTGCCAGCAGTGAGGGTCAGAGGTGGGGCTACACCTTC
d_call: -; v_call: TRBV6-6; clone_size: -; j_call: TRBJ1-1; cdr3_aa: CASSSGQNFEAFF; cdr3_nt: TGTGCCAGCAGTTCCGGACAAAACTTTGAAGCTTTCTTT
d_call: -; v_call: TRBV7-9; clone_size: -; j_call: TRBJ1-2; cdr3_aa: CASSPRQDLFYGYTF; cdr3_nt: TGTGCCAGCAGCCCCCGACAGGACCTATTCTATGGCTACACCTTC
d_call: -; v_call: TRBV5-1; clone_size: few; j_call: TRBJ2-5; cdr3_aa: CASSLGGGETQYF; cdr3_nt: TGCGCCAGCAGCTTGGGTGGCGGGGAGACCCAGTACTTC
d_call: -; v_call: TRBV2; clone_size: -; j_call: TRBJ2-3; cdr3_aa: CASSEGGAGVTQNTQYF; cdr3_nt: TGTGCCAGCAGTGAAGGGGGGGCGGGGGTCACGCAGAATACGCAGTATTTT
d_call: -; v_call: TRBV7-2; clone_size: few; j_call: TRBJ2-2; cdr3_aa: CASSHRAGWNTGELFF; cdr3_nt: TGTGCCAGCAGTCACCGGGCAGGGTGGAACACCGGGGAGCTGTTTTTT
d_call: TRBD2; v_call: TRBV5-1; clone_size: few; j_call: TRBJ2-1; cdr3_aa: CASSIVAGGTNYNEQFF; cdr3_nt: TGCGCCAGCAGCATCGTAGCGGGGGGTACCAATTACAATGAGCAGTTCTTC
d_call: TRBD1; v_call: TRBV19; clone_size: -; j_call: TRBJ1-3; cdr3_aa: CASSIGLLGTGRNTIYF; cdr3_nt: TGTGCCAGTAGTATCGGCTTGCTTGGGACAGGCCGAAACACCATATATTTT
d_call: TRBD1; v_call: TRBV9; clone_size: -; j_call: TRBJ1-2; cdr3_aa: CASSVGSGQGYGYTF; cdr3_nt: TGTGCCAGCAGCGTAGGTTCGGGACAGGGCTATGGCTACACCTTC